This is a list of T cell receptor beta chains from one sample in a study of spatial heterogeneity in lung cancer. TCRdb re-analysed the 5' RACE reads in MiXCR, keeping a single row per CDR3 protein. Seen here are roughly 48,000 distinct CDR3 sequences, roughly 5.7% observed once, and the top ten hold around 10%. Sequences were derived from PBMCs, sampled at surgery. These receptors all come from a male donor with early-stage non-small cell lung cancer. The CDR3 runs from the conserved cysteine through the conserved F or W. D genes are given only for firm matches. Clone size is not always given. Where it is, it says once, few, many or a class for expanded clones.

d_gene: .; v_gene: TRBV7-6; abundance: few; len: 18; j_gene: TRBJ1-4; CDR3nt: TGTGCCAACCTATGGGACTGCCGGGCGGTATGTCGTAATGAAAAACTGTTTTTT; CDR3aa: CANLWDCRAVCRNEKLFF
d_gene: .; v_gene: TRBV28; abundance: many; len: 14; j_gene: TRBJ2-4; CDR3nt: TGTGCCAGCAGTCCACCCGGGGAAATAAACATTCAGTACTTC; CDR3aa: CASSPPGEINIQYF
d_gene: TRBD2; v_gene: TRBV9; abundance: few; len: 14; j_gene: TRBJ2-2; CDR3nt: TGTGCCAGCAGCGAAGCAGCGGGGACCGGGGAGCTGTTTTTT; CDR3aa: CASSEAAGTGELFF
d_gene: .; v_gene: TRBV19; abundance: many; len: 16; j_gene: TRBJ2-6; CDR3nt: TGTGCCATCCTGGGGGCAGGAGCCTCTGGGGCCAACGTCCTGACTTTC; CDR3aa: CAILGAGASGANVLTF
d_gene: TRBD1; v_gene: TRBV20-1; abundance: many; len: 12; j_gene: TRBJ1-1; CDR3nt: TGCAGTGCTTGGACAGGGAACACTGAAGCTTTCTTT; CDR3aa: CSAWTGNTEAFF
d_gene: .; v_gene: TRBV7-6; abundance: many; len: 17; j_gene: TRBJ2-3; CDR3nt: TGTGCCAGCAGCCCTAGGGGCCGGCCTAGCGGCACAGATACGCAGTATTTT; CDR3aa: CASSPRGRPSGTDTQYF
d_gene: TRBD2; v_gene: TRBV20-1; abundance: many; len: 14; j_gene: TRBJ2-2; CDR3nt: TGCAGTGCTAGAGCAAGCGGGGCAGCTGGGGAGCTGTTTTTT; CDR3aa: CSARASGAAGELFF
d_gene: TRBD1; v_gene: TRBV5-1; abundance: many; len: 18; j_gene: TRBJ2-4; CDR3nt: TGCGCCAGCAGCTTGTGGGACAGGGCTACACTAGCCAAAAACATTCAGTACTTC; CDR3aa: CASSLWDRATLAKNIQYF
d_gene: .; v_gene: TRBV19; abundance: many; len: 14; j_gene: TRBJ1-1; CDR3nt: TGTGCCAGTAGTATCCCAGGGTTGAACACTGAAGCTTTCTTT; CDR3aa: CASSIPGLNTEAFF
d_gene: TRBD1; v_gene: TRBV27; abundance: many; len: 14; j_gene: TRBJ2-5; CDR3nt: TGTGCCAGTAGACAGGGGGTAGCAGGAGAGACCCAGTACTTC; CDR3aa: CASRQGVAGETQYF
d_gene: .; v_gene: TRBV5-5; abundance: many; len: 14; j_gene: TRBJ2-3; CDR3nt: TGTGCCAGCAGCTTGGACGGGAGCACAGATACGCAGTATTTT; CDR3aa: CASSLDGSTDTQYF
d_gene: TRBD1; v_gene: TRBV28; abundance: many; len: 16; j_gene: TRBJ1-2; CDR3nt: TGTGCCAGCAGTTTGCGACTAGGGACAGGTGACTATGGCTACACCTTC; CDR3aa: CASSLRLGTGDYGYTF
d_gene: .; v_gene: TRBV7-9; abundance: many; len: 12; j_gene: TRBJ2-1; CDR3nt: TGTGCCAGCAGCTACCACAGGGATGAGCAGTTCTTC; CDR3aa: CASSYHRDEQFF
d_gene: .; v_gene: TRBV5-1; abundance: many; len: 13; j_gene: TRBJ1-4; CDR3nt: TGCGCCAGCAGCCCTACTCGGGGGGAAAAACTGTTTTTT; CDR3aa: CASSPTRGEKLFF
d_gene: .; v_gene: TRBV27; abundance: many; len: 12; j_gene: TRBJ2-1; CDR3nt: TGTGCCAGCGGATTACCGTACAATGAGCAGTTCTTC; CDR3aa: CASGLPYNEQFF
d_gene: .; v_gene: TRBV7-2; abundance: many; len: 14; j_gene: TRBJ2-7; CDR3nt: TGTGCCAGCAGCTTAGGCCCCAGGATCTACGAGCAGTACTTC; CDR3aa: CASSLGPRIYEQYF
d_gene: TRBD2; v_gene: TRBV30; abundance: few; len: 15; j_gene: TRBJ2-3; CDR3nt: TGTGCCTGGAGGACTAGCCTCCACCGCGGGGATACGCAGTATTTT; CDR3aa: CAWRTSLHRGDTQYF
d_gene: .; v_gene: TRBV27; abundance: many; len: 16; j_gene: TRBJ1-1; CDR3nt: TGTGCCAGCAGTTCCCGACCGCCACTGTTGAACACTGAAGCTTTCTTT; CDR3aa: CASSSRPPLLNTEAFF
d_gene: .; v_gene: TRBV29-1; abundance: many; len: 10; j_gene: TRBJ2-7; CDR3nt: TGCAGCGTCGTAGGTCACGAGCAGTACTTC; CDR3aa: CSVVGHEQYF
d_gene: .; v_gene: TRBV4-1; abundance: many; len: 15; j_gene: TRBJ2-7; CDR3nt: TGCGCCAGCAGCCAAGGTGGTGGCGGTTCCTACGAGCAGTACTTC; CDR3aa: CASSQGGGGSYEQYF
d_gene: TRBD2; v_gene: TRBV29-1; abundance: many; len: 13; j_gene: TRBJ2-3; CDR3nt: TGCAGCGTTGAGTCCCGGGGGGCAGATACGCAGTATTTT; CDR3aa: CSVESRGADTQYF
d_gene: TRBD2; v_gene: TRBV18; abundance: many; len: 13; j_gene: TRBJ2-1; CDR3nt: TGTGCCAGCTCAAAGGCCAGGGAGGGTGAGCAGTTCTTC; CDR3aa: CASSKAREGEQFF
d_gene: TRBD1; v_gene: TRBV5-1; abundance: many; len: 15; j_gene: TRBJ2-4; CDR3nt: TGCGCCAGCAGCGACCCGGGACAGGCCAAAAACATTCAGTACTTC; CDR3aa: CASSDPGQAKNIQYF
d_gene: .; v_gene: TRBV6-5; abundance: many; len: 15; j_gene: TRBJ2-7; CDR3nt: TGTGCCAGCAGCCTCCAGGGGAACCCCCACTACGAGCAGTACTTC; CDR3aa: CASSLQGNPHYEQYF
d_gene: TRBD2; v_gene: TRBV20-1; abundance: many; len: 14; j_gene: TRBJ2-3; CDR3nt: TGCAGTGGGGAATCTAGCGGGGGCACAGATACGCAGTATTTT; CDR3aa: CSGESSGGTDTQYF
d_gene: .; v_gene: TRBV7-7; abundance: many; len: 11; j_gene: TRBJ2-7; CDR3nt: TGTGCTAGCAGCTTAGTCTGCGAGCAGTACTTC; CDR3aa: CASSLVCEQYF
d_gene: .; v_gene: TRBV29-1; abundance: .; len: 14; j_gene: TRBJ1-1; CDR3nt: TGCAGCCTGTGGGGGGGCGGTGGGAACACTGAAGCTTTCTTT; CDR3aa: CSLWGGGGNTEAFF
d_gene: .; v_gene: TRBV5-6; abundance: many; len: 13; j_gene: TRBJ1-5; CDR3nt: TGTGCCAGCAGCTTATCGTCAGGGCAGCCCCAGCATTTT; CDR3aa: CASSLSSGQPQHF
d_gene: TRBD2; v_gene: TRBV7-7; abundance: many; len: 15; j_gene: TRBJ2-1; CDR3nt: TGTGCTAGCAGCTTAGCTCTAGCGGGATCCGATGAGCAGTTCTTC; CDR3aa: CASSLALAGSDEQFF
d_gene: .; v_gene: TRBV12-3/TRBV12-4; abundance: many; len: 12; j_gene: TRBJ2-1; CDR3nt: TGTGCCAGCAGTTCGACTAGATATGAGCAGTTCTTC; CDR3aa: CASSSTRYEQFF
d_gene: .; v_gene: TRBV5-1; abundance: many; len: 12; j_gene: TRBJ2-1; CDR3nt: TGCGCCAGCAGCTTTAACGAGCGTGAGCAGTTCTTC; CDR3aa: CASSFNEREQFF
d_gene: .; v_gene: TRBV6-6; abundance: few; len: 13; j_gene: TRBJ2-1; CDR3nt: TGTGCCAGCACCCGGGAAGCACACAATGAGCAGTTCTTC; CDR3aa: CASTREAHNEQFF
d_gene: .; v_gene: TRBV7-3; abundance: .; len: 14; j_gene: TRBJ2-1; CDR3nt: TGTGCCAGCAGCTTAACTGTGGGCTACAATGAGCAGTTCTTC; CDR3aa: CASSLTVGYNEQFF
d_gene: TRBD2; v_gene: TRBV5-4; abundance: many; len: 15; j_gene: TRBJ2-1; CDR3nt: TGTGCCAGCAGAGATAGCGGGAGATCCTACAATGAGCAGTTCTTC; CDR3aa: CASRDSGRSYNEQFF
d_gene: .; v_gene: TRBV6-5; abundance: .; len: 16; j_gene: TRBJ2-7; CDR3nt: TGTGCCAGCAGTTACTCGATTTGGCGGAAAGCCTACGAGCAGTACTTC; CDR3aa: CASSYSIWRKAYEQYF
d_gene: TRBD2; v_gene: TRBV12-3/TRBV12-4; abundance: many; len: 16; j_gene: TRBJ2-5; CDR3nt: TGTGCCAGCAGTCGCGGACTAGCGGGAGGGGGGGAGACCCAGTACTTC; CDR3aa: CASSRGLAGGGETQYF
d_gene: TRBD2; v_gene: TRBV27; abundance: many; len: 16; j_gene: TRBJ2-3; CDR3nt: TGTGCCAGCAGTTTAATGGCGGGAGGAGGAAAAGATACGCAGTATTTT; CDR3aa: CASSLMAGGGKDTQYF
d_gene: .; v_gene: TRBV9; abundance: many; len: 14; j_gene: TRBJ2-3; CDR3nt: TGTGCCAGCAGCGTAGAGGGAGATAGAGATACGCAGTATTTT; CDR3aa: CASSVEGDRDTQYF
d_gene: .; v_gene: TRBV2; abundance: many; len: 15; j_gene: TRBJ1-2; CDR3nt: TGTGCCAGCAGTGCGTCGATGGGCTACAACTATGGCTACACCTTC; CDR3aa: CASSASMGYNYGYTF
d_gene: .; v_gene: TRBV12-5; abundance: .; len: 14; j_gene: TRBJ2-2; CDR3nt: TGTGCTAGTGCCTCGAAGTCGAACACCGGGGAGCTGTTTTTT; CDR3aa: CASASKSNTGELFF
d_gene: TRBD2; v_gene: TRBV5-1; abundance: many; len: 18; j_gene: TRBJ2-1; CDR3nt: TGCGCCAGCAGCTCTCTACTAGCGGGGAGAGGGGCCTACAATGAGCAGTTCTTC; CDR3aa: CASSSLLAGRGAYNEQFF
d_gene: .; v_gene: TRBV30; abundance: many; len: 11; j_gene: TRBJ1-1; CDR3nt: TGTGCCTGGAGTGGCGCGGGGGCGGGCTTCTTT; CDR3aa: CAWSGAGAGFF
d_gene: TRBD2; v_gene: TRBV20-1; abundance: .; len: 17; j_gene: TRBJ2-7; CDR3nt: TGCAGTGCTAGAGACCCACTAGCGGGAGGGCCCGGCTACGAGCAGTACTTC; CDR3aa: CSARDPLAGGPGYEQYF
d_gene: TRBD2; v_gene: TRBV28; abundance: medium-sized; len: 16; j_gene: TRBJ2-5; CDR3nt: TGTGCCAGCAGTTTAGGGAGCGGGGTAAACCAAGAGACCCAGTACTTC; CDR3aa: CASSLGSGVNQETQYF
d_gene: TRBD1; v_gene: TRBV19; abundance: .; len: 15; j_gene: TRBJ1-1; CDR3nt: TGTGCCAGTAGTATTGGGGACAGGGTAGGACCTGAAGCTTTCTTT; CDR3aa: CASSIGDRVGPEAFF
d_gene: .; v_gene: TRBV7-3; abundance: few; len: 15; j_gene: TRBJ2-2; CDR3nt: TGTGCCAGCAGCCTCGGTAGCGGTAACACCGGGGAGCTGTTTTTT; CDR3aa: CASSLGSGNTGELFF
d_gene: TRBD1; v_gene: TRBV20-1; abundance: many; len: 13; j_gene: TRBJ1-6; CDR3nt: TGCAGTGCTTTCGGGACAGGGTCTTCACCCCTCCACTTT; CDR3aa: CSAFGTGSSPLHF
d_gene: .; v_gene: TRBV4-3; abundance: many; len: 15; j_gene: TRBJ2-5; CDR3nt: TGCGCCAGCAGCCCCCGGACGGTAGGAGGAGAGACCCAGTACTTC; CDR3aa: CASSPRTVGGETQYF